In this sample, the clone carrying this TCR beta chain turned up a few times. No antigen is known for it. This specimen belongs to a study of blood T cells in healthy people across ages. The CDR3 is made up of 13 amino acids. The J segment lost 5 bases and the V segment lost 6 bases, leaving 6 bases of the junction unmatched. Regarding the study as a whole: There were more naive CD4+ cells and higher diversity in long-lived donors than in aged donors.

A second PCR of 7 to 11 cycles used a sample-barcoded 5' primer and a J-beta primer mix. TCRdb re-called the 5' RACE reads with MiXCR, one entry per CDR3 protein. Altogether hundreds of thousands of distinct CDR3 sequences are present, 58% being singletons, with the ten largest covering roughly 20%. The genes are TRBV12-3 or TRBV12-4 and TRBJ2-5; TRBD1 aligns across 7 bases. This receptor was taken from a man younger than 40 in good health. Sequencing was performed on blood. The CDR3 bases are TGTGCCAGCAGGAGACAGGGTTGGGAGACCCAGTACTTC. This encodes CASRRQGWETQYF.